A single sample gave rise to the 11 T cell receptor beta chains below, sequenced in a study of blood T cells in healthy people across ages. For the second PCR, which ran for 7 to 11 cycles, a sample-barcoded 5' primer and a J-beta primer mix were used. TCRdb processed the 5' RACE reads anew with MiXCR; each CDR3 protein has one entry. The table shows roughly 730,000 distinct CDR3 sequences, with around 50% occurring only once. Sequenced: blood. These TCRs come from a man aged 40-49 years in good health.

This clonotype was seen only a few times. The chain uses TRBV28 and TRBJ1-4; weak D call: TRBD1 (5 bases). Germline CDR1 and CDR2: MDHEN and SYDVKM. V was trimmed by 7 bases and J by 8 bases, leaving 29 bases between them. The CDR3 has 18 residues. CDR3 amino acids: CASTHWPGGGGSREKLFF. The CDR3 DNA follows: TGTGCCAGCACTCATTGGCCGGGGGGGGGAGGTTCACGGGAAAAACTGTTTTTT. The complete variable domain, with remaining parts taken from reference TRBV28 and TRBJ1-4, reads DVKVTQSSRYLVKRTGEKVFLECVQDMDHENMFWYRQDPGLGLRLIYFSYDVKMKEKGDIPEGYSVSREKKERFSLILESASTNQTSMYLCASTHWPGGGGSREKLFFGSGTQLSVL.

The chain employs TRBV10-2 and TRBJ2-3; possible D gene TRBD2, 7 bases. The germline gives CDR1 WSHSY, CDR2 SAAADI. The CDR3 length is 16 residues. Deletions cut 3 bases from V and 2 bases from J, with 15 bases between. CDR3 sequence (DNA): TGCGCCAGCAGTGATGGCTGGGGGGGCTCCACAGATACGCAGTATTTT. The encoded protein is CASSDGWGGSTDTQYF.

The chain employs TRBV7-3 and TRBJ2-7, with TRBD1 as a possible D gene (6 bases). CDR3 length: 15 residues. CDR1 and CDR2 from the germline V gene are SGHTA and FQGTGA. Trimming removed 5 bases at V and 1 base at J, with 15 bases between. DNA of the CDR3: TGTGCCAGCAGCCTTCAGGGGAAGGGGTCCTACGAGCAGTACTTC. It is translated as CASSLQGKGSYEQYF.

This clonotype came up a few times. V gene TRBV24-1 combines with J gene TRBJ2-3; D remains ambiguous. This CDR3 has 16 residues. V was clipped by 7 bases and J by 6 bases, with 22 bases between them. Germline V CDR1 and CDR2: KGHDR, SFDVKD. The CDR3 reads CATRVPSLRTADTQYF. The CDR3 DNA reads as TGTGCCACCAGGGTGCCTAGTCTGCGTACGGCGGATACGCAGTATTTT.

This clonotype was seen many times. This chain links TRBV6-2 or TRBV6-3 with TRBJ2-3; 11 bases line up with TRBD2. The CDR3 totals 17 residues. The trim removed 0 bases at V and 7 bases at J, leaving 9 bases unmatched. The germline gives CDR1 MNHEY, CDR2 SVGEGT. CDR3 amino acids: CASSYSTSGTRTNTQYF. The CDR3 nucleotides are TGTGCCAGCAGTTACTCGACTAGCGGGACCCGCACGAATACGCAGTATTTT.

This clonotype has just a few counts. The genes are TRBV4-3 and TRBJ2-3; 9 bases agree with TRBD2. Per the germline V gene, CDR1 is LGHNA and CDR2 is YSLEER. CDR3 length equals 20 residues. Trimming at V came to 0 bases and at J to 0 bases, leaving 13 bases not matched to a gene. The CDR3 DNA sequence: TGCGCCAGCAGCCAAGATGCGCGGGAGGGCCATACAACTAGCACAGATACGCAGTATTTT. The encoded protein is CASSQDAREGHTTSTDTQYF.

Regarding this clonotype: Sequence at one end of the junction differs from germline and may be a read error. The J gene is TRBJ2-1, the V gene TRBV7-9; D remains unclear. The length of the CDR3 is 12 residues. CDR1 is SEHNR and CDR2 is FQNEAQ in the germline V gene (reference sequence). CDR3 residues: CASGFPAYEQFF. CDR3 DNA: TGTGCCAGCGGCTTTCCCGCCTACGAGCAGTTCTTC.

J is TRBJ2-1 and V is TRBV4-2, with 8 bases lining up with TRBD2. The germline CDR1 and CDR2 sequences are LGHNA and YNFKEQ. CDR3 length equals 17 residues. The ends lost 2 bases at V and 7 bases at J; junction bases unmatched: 13. The CDR3 protein is CASSQTPFERELNEQFF. CDR3 nucleotides: TGTGCCAGCAGCCAAACCCCTTTCGAGCGGGAGTTGAATGAGCAGTTCTTC.

The rearrangement uses TRBV6-4 and TRBJ1-5; no clear D gene. Germline V gene sequence: CDR1 MRHNA, CDR2 SNTAGT. The V and J ends lost 2 bases and 6 bases respectively, with 14 bases between them. The CDR3 is made up of 15 amino acids. CDR3 loop: CASSDLPAPGQPQHF. The CDR3 coding sequence is TGTGCCAGCAGTGACCTGCCCGCCCCAGGTCAGCCCCAGCATTTT.

This clonotype showed up just once. The rearrangement links TRBV7-2 to TRBJ2-1; 9 bases agree with TRBD2. Trimming removed 5 bases from V and 4 bases from J; junction bases left unmatched: 9. Germline V lookup: CDR1 SGHTA, CDR2 FQGNSA. CDR3 length: 16 residues. As DNA, the CDR3 is TGTGCCAGCAGCCCCTTCGGGCTAGCGGGGTACAATGAGCAGTTCTTC. It is translated as CASSPFGLAGYNEQFF.

The V gene is TRBV5-1, the J gene TRBJ2-3, with 8 bases lining up with TRBD2. This CDR3 has 17 residues. CDR1 and CDR2 (germline): SGHRS, YFSETQ. J lost 8 bases, V lost 0 bases, and 14 bases had no gene match. CDR3 DNA: TGCGCCAGCAGCTTGGCTTGGGTAGCGGGACCTCGAAGTACGCAGTATTTT. This codes for CASSLAWVAGPRSTQYF.